These 30 T cell receptor beta chains share one sample of origin, sequenced in a study of blood T cell repertoires in COVID-19. Repertoires were generated with immunoSEQ multiplex PCR, while TCRdb's copy carries only in-frame clones and drops some. In the table there are some 180,000 clones, 82% of which are singletons. The specimen sequenced was PBMCs or T cells enriched from blood (not recorded which). These receptors were collected from a woman aged 55-69 years with acute COVID-19.

The rearrangement uses TRBV20-1 and TRBJ2-3, with 7 bases matching TRBD2. The V gene end was trimmed by 3 bases and the J gene end by 2 bases; junction bases not matched to a gene: 8. Germline V gene sequence: CDR1 DFQATT, CDR2 SNEGSKA (reference sequence). The CDR3 consists of 15 residues. The CDR3 coding sequence is TGCAGTGCTAGTGCGGCGGGGGACGACACAGATACGCAGTATTTT. Translated: CSASAAGDDTDTQYF.

The J gene is TRBJ1-1, the V gene TRBV28, with D maybe TRBD1 (5 bases). This CDR3 is built from 13 residues. CDR1 and CDR2 (germline): MDHEN, SYDVKM. V lost 6 bases to trimming and J lost 11 bases, with 19 bases between them. CDR3 in amino acids: CASRVVQGVGAFF. The CDR3 DNA reads as TGTGCCAGCAGGGTGGTCCAGGGCGTGGGGGCTTTCTTT.

This clone was observed once. The CDR3 DNA sequence: TGCGCCAGCAGCGCGGCAGGGTCTGAAAAACTGTTTTTT. It encodes CASSAAGSEKLFF. The rearrangement uses TRBV4-3 and TRBJ1-4; tentative D call: TRBD1 (5 bases). The CDR3 runs to 13 residues. CDR1 and CDR2 (germline): LGHNA, YSLEER. V lost 5 bases, J lost 7 bases, and 11 bases lay in between.

The rearrangement uses TRBV6-2 or TRBV6-3 and TRBJ2-3; 9 bases line up with TRBD2. The CDR3 runs 16 residues. V shed 5 bases and J 6 bases; nucleotides not matched to a gene: 12. Per germline, CDR1 MNHEY and CDR2 SVGEGT. CDR3 sequence (DNA): TGTGCCAGCAGTCCCCAAGGGGCTAGCGGGGCTGATACGCAGTATTTT. Translation: CASSPQGASGADTQYF.

J is TRBJ1-5 and V is TRBV6-5; D possibly corresponds to TRBD1 (5 bases). In germline, CDR1 is MNHEY, CDR2 SVGAGI. This CDR3 region has 13 residues. The V end lost 10 bases, the J end lost 0 bases, and 10 bases lay between the germline ends. CDR3 DNA: TGTGCCACCGAAGGGGATAGCAATCAGCCCCAGCATTTT. This codes for CATEGDSNQPQHF.

V gene TRBV5-4 combines with J gene TRBJ2-2; 12 nucleotides align to TRBD2. Germline assignment: CDR1 SGHNT and CDR2 YYREEE (reference sequence). V lost 0 bases, J lost 3 bases, and 6 bases stayed unmatched. The length of the CDR3 is 18 residues. The DNA for the CDR3 is TGTGCCAGCAGCTTGGAGGGACTAGCGGGCAAATACACCGGGGAGCTGTTTTTT. Its translation: CASSLEGLAGKYTGELFF.

V usage is TRBV5-1 and J usage is TRBJ2-2; D is unclear. The germline CDR1 and CDR2 sequences are SGHRS and YFSETQ. The V and J ends lost 1 base and 6 bases respectively, with 13 bases between them. There are 15 residues in the CDR3. The CDR3 protein is CASSLNARSAGELFF. In DNA, the CDR3 is TGCGCCAGCAGCTTGAATGCTAGATCGGCCGGGGAGCTGTTTTTT. The full variable domain, rest sourced from reference TRBV5-1 and TRBJ2-2, is KAGVTQTPRYLIKTRGQQVTLSCSPISGHRSVSWYQQTPGQGLQFLFEYFSETQRNKGNFPGRFSGRQFSNSRSEMNVSTLELGDSALYLCASSLNARSAGELFFGEGSRLTVL.

V and J are TRBV30 and TRBJ2-7, with 11 bases identical to TRBD1. With V trimmed by 1 base and J by 5 bases, 10 bases remained unmatched. CDR1 and CDR2 from the germline V gene are GTSNPN and SVGIG (reference sequence). CDR3 length: 16 amino acids. The CDR3 is CAWSAPRDRGRHEQYF. Here the CDR3 DNA reads TGTGCCTGGAGTGCCCCGCGGGACAGGGGGAGGCACGAGCAGTACTTC.

The chain has TRBV7-6 and TRBJ2-5; a possible D gene is TRBD1 (5 bases). CDR3 length equals 13 residues. The germline V gene has CDR1 SGHVS and CDR2 FNYEAQ. The germline V and J ends were trimmed by 4 bases and 6 bases, with 12 bases remaining between them. The CDR3 DNA reads as TGTGCCAGCAGCTCCGGACACCTGAAGACCCAGTACTTC. Its translation is CASSSGHLKTQYF. The whole variable domain, remainder taken from reference TRBV7-6 and TRBJ2-5, is GAGVSQSPRYKVTKRGQDVALRCDPISGHVSLYWYRQALGQGPEFLTYFNYEAQQDKSGLPNDRFSAERPEGSISTLTIQRTEQRDSAMYRCASSSGHLKTQYFGPGTRLLVL.

This clone was detected only a few times. The V gene is TRBV27, the J gene TRBJ1-2; 7 bases line up with TRBD1. CDR1 is MNHEY and CDR2 is SMNVEV in the germline V gene (reference sequence). Trimming cost V 4 bases and J 8 bases; bases outside gene matches: 13. This CDR3 comprises 15 residues. The CDR3 sequence: CASSSGTVRNMGYTF. The CDR3 coding sequence is TGTGCCAGCAGTTCGGGGACAGTTAGGAATATGGGCTACACCTTC.

The rearrangement links TRBV7-6 to TRBJ2-1; 7 bases map to TRBD2. The germline V gene encodes CDR1 SGHVS and CDR2 FNYEAQ. This CDR3 comprises 16 residues. Trimming removed 1 base from V and 4 bases from J; junction bases left unmatched: 7. The CDR3 DNA is TGTGCCAGCAGCTTAGGCTCTAGCGGAGTGTACAATGAGCAGTTCTTC. It encodes CASSLGSSGVYNEQFF. Full variable domain (outside the CDR3, taken from reference TRBV7-6 and TRBJ2-1): GAGVSQSPRYKVTKRGQDVALRCDPISGHVSLYWYRQALGQGPEFLTYFNYEAQQDKSGLPNDRFSAERPEGSISTLTIQRTEQRDSAMYRCASSLGSSGVYNEQFFGPGTRLTVL.

The chain combines TRBV9 with TRBJ2-5; TRBD2 matches 9 bases. The CDR3 has 17 residues. The J segment lost 1 base and the V segment lost 0 bases, leaving 7 bases of the junction unmatched. Germline assignment: CDR1 SGDLS and CDR2 YYNGEE. The CDR3 protein is CASSVGGTSPIQETQYF. The CDR3 DNA is TGTGCCAGCAGCGTAGGGGGGACTAGCCCGATCCAAGAGACCCAGTACTTC.

V and J are TRBV6-4 and TRBJ1-6; no reliable D call. Trimming removed 4 bases at V and 2 bases at J, with 6 bases between. The CDR3 sequence is 14 residues long. The germline V gene encodes CDR1 MRHNA and CDR2 SNTAGT. The CDR3 region is CASSVEAYNSPLHF. Here the CDR3 DNA reads TGTGCCAGCAGTGTTGAGGCCTATAATTCACCCCTCCACTTT.

The CDR3 DNA sequence: TGCGCCAGCAGCCTTAGCAAGGCCAGAAGTTACGAAAAACTGTTTTTT. This codes for CASSLSKARSYEKLFF. This sequence joins TRBV4-3 and TRBJ1-4; the D is unclear. V shed 4 bases and J shed 8 bases, with 20 bases lying between them. The CDR3 runs to 16 residues. Germline values: CDR1 LGHNA, CDR2 YSLEER.

This clone came up a few times. This chain links TRBV28 with TRBJ1-2; the D gene is possibly TRBD1 (5 bases). The CDR3 is 11 amino acids. CDR1 is MDHEN and CDR2 is SYDVKM in the germline V gene. Trimming left V 10 bases short and J 4 bases short, with 10 bases between. The CDR3: CAISTAYGYTF. The CDR3 DNA is TGTGCCATTTCGACAGCCTATGGCTACACCTTC.

The V call is TRBV5-1, the J call TRBJ1-6, with no clear D. The CDR3 consists of 14 residues. V shed 0 bases and J shed 7 bases, with 8 bases lying between them. Germline CDR1 is SGHRS and CDR2 is YFSETQ. CDR3 nucleotides: TGCGCCAGCAGCTTGGAACAAAAAAATTCACCCCTCCACTTT. Its protein product is CASSLEQKNSPLHF.

The rearrangement links TRBV9 to TRBJ2-3; a possible D gene is TRBD2 (6 bases). Per germline, CDR1 SGDLS and CDR2 YYNGEE. V lost 0 bases to trimming and J lost 2 bases, with 16 bases between them. This CDR3 contains 17 residues. CDR3 bases: TGTGCCAGCAGCGTAGGTCGCGGGGCGGGGCTCACAGATACGCAGTATTTT. Amino acids: CASSVGRGAGLTDTQYF.

The gene calls are TRBV6-2 or TRBV6-3 and TRBJ2-1, with D perhaps TRBD2 (6 bases). The germline gives CDR1 MNHEY, CDR2 SVGEGT. The CDR3 spans 15 residues. The V gene lost 3 bases and the J gene lost 7 bases, with 16 bases spanning the gap. CDR3 loop: CASSYGGGPGNEQFF. The CDR3 DNA is TGTGCCAGCAGTTATGGGGGAGGCCCGGGGAATGAGCAGTTCTTC.

J is TRBJ2-7 and V is TRBV19; TRBD2 is a possible D gene (6 bases). The CDR3 covers 14 residues. Deletions cut 3 bases from V and 7 bases from J, with 16 bases between. The germline V gene encodes CDR1 LNHDA and CDR2 SQIVND (reference sequence). The CDR3 nucleotides are TGTGCCAGTAGTATCCAATCAAACGCGGGGGAGCAGTACTTC. Translating gives CASSIQSNAGEQYF.

This clone has a single count. The genes are TRBV4-2 and TRBJ2-3; tentative D call: TRBD2 (6 bases). This CDR3 spans 15 amino acids. The germline V and J ends were trimmed by 4 bases and 1 base, with 12 bases remaining between them. The germline CDR1 and CDR2 sequences are LGHNA and YNFKEQ. The CDR3: CASSPRDSGTDTQYF. The CDR3 nucleotides are TGTGCCAGCAGCCCCCGGGACTCTGGCACAGATACGCAGTATTTT.

The chain recombines TRBV4-2 with TRBJ2-1; D not resolved. V was shortened by 0 bases and J by 0 bases, with 9 bases between the two germline ends. CDR1 and CDR2 (germline): LGHNA, YNFKEQ. The CDR3 is 16 residues long. This CDR3 is CASSQDDTSSYNEQFF. Written as DNA, the CDR3 is TGTGCCAGCAGCCAAGATGACACAAGCTCCTACAATGAGCAGTTCTTC.

The rearrangement joins TRBV4-3 to TRBJ2-7; a weak D match, TRBD1 (6 bases). This CDR3 has 14 amino acids. Looked up from germline, CDR1 is LGHNA and CDR2 is YSLEER. V was trimmed by 5 bases and J by 5 bases, leaving 16 bases between them. The CDR3 DNA reads as TGCGCCAGCAGCGCAACTCTGGGGGCGAACGAGCAGTACTTC. Its protein product is CASSATLGANEQYF.

This clone was observed a single time. The CDR3 here is CASSTYWDSKNIQYF. In DNA, the CDR3 is TGTGCCAGCAGCACCTATTGGGACAGTAAAAACATTCAGTACTTC. The chain has TRBV21-1 and TRBJ2-4; the table assigns TRBD1, which was not confirmed against the DNA. TRBV21-1 is a pseudogene. The CDR3 is 15 amino acids.

The J gene is TRBJ1-1, the V gene TRBV5-5; 8 nucleotides match TRBD1. The CDR3 consists of 18 residues. Looked up from germline, CDR1 is SGHKS and CDR2 is YYEKEE (reference sequence). J was trimmed by 0 bases and V by 1 base; bases with no gene match: 11. The CDR3 DNA follows: TGTGCCAGCAGCTTGTTTGGGCAGGGGGCTTTTGTGAACACTGAAGCTTTCTTT. Its protein product is CASSLFGQGAFVNTEAFF. Full variable domain (outside the CDR3, taken from reference TRBV5-5 and TRBJ1-1): DAGVTQSPTHLIKTRGQQVTLRCSPISGHKSVSWYQQVLGQGPQFIFQYYEKEERGRGNFPDRFSARQFPNYSSELNVNALLLGDSALYLCASSLFGQGAFVNTEAFFGQGTRLTVV.

V and J are TRBV2 and TRBJ1-6; maybe TRBD1 (5 bases). CDR3 length: 15 amino acids. Trimming removed 6 bases from V and 6 bases from J, with 15 bases in between. Germline CDR1 is SNHLY and CDR2 is FYNNEI. In DNA, the CDR3 is TGTGCCAGCAGGGAGACCCGGACACCTAATTCACCCCTCCACTTT. This gives the protein CASRETRTPNSPLHF.

The rearrangement joins TRBV18 to TRBJ2-5; D is perhaps TRBD1 (5 bases). Looked up from germline, CDR1 is KGHSH and CDR2 is LQKENI. The CDR3 length is 14 residues. The V end was cut by 5 bases, the J end by 5 bases, with 15 bases between. CDR3 residues: CASSLTDSWETQYF. CDR3 nucleotides: TGTGCCAGCTCATTGACAGACTCTTGGGAGACCCAGTACTTC.

The chain is built from TRBV19 and TRBJ1-2; D call uncertain. V was trimmed by 3 bases and J by 8 bases, leaving 10 bases between them. The CDR3 loop spans 12 amino acids. The germline V gene encodes CDR1 LNHDA and CDR2 SQIVND (reference sequence). CDR3 amino acids: CASSIGGSGYTF. CDR3 nucleotide sequence: TGTGCCAGTAGTATCGGAGGGAGCGGCTACACCTTC.

J is TRBJ1-6 and V is TRBV7-2; 8 nucleotides agree with TRBD1. The J segment lost 2 bases and the V segment lost 1 base, leaving 4 bases of the junction unmatched. Germline CDR1 reads SGHTA; CDR2 reads FQGNSA. The CDR3 loop spans 17 amino acids. The CDR3 region has the DNA TGTGCCAGCAGCTTAGGGGCAGGGGGCACCTATAATTCACCCCTCCACTTT. Residues: CASSLGAGGTYNSPLHF.

The V and J genes are TRBV24-1 and TRBJ1-2, with 7 positions matching TRBD1. The V gene's germline CDR1 is KGHDR and CDR2 SFDVKD. Losses at the gene ends were 4 bases for V and 5 bases for J; bases not matched to a gene: 9. This CDR3 is 15 amino acids long. CDR3 bases: TGTGCCACCAGTGAGTCGACAGGGCTTGGATATGGCTACACCTTC. Amino acids: CATSESTGLGYGYTF.

The CDR3 nucleotides are TGTGCCAGCAGTGCTCGACAGGGTACCGGAGATATGAACACTGAAGCTTTCTTT. Residues: CASSARQGTGDMNTEAFF. This chain links TRBV28 with TRBJ1-1; TRBD1 aligns across 7 bases. Germline CDR1 MDHEN, CDR2 SYDVKM. The V segment lost 5 bases and the J segment 0 bases; nucleotides outside the gene matches: 15. The length of the CDR3 is 18 residues.